The 5 T cell receptor beta chains given below trace back to one sample, sequenced in a study of CD8 T cells in Susac syndrome. Reverse transcription of roughly 0.45 to 1 ug RNA was performed with random hexamers. Via MiXCR, TCRdb re-called the immunoSEQ multiplex PCR reads, giving one row per CDR3 protein. This sample has approximately 70,000 distinct CDR3 sequences, with 96% found just once. Sequenced material: CD4+ T cells from PBMCs. These receptors were taken from a human donor with multiple sclerosis.

Only one count was recorded for this clonotype. The rearrangement uses TRBV3-1 and TRBJ2-1; TRBD1 matches 7 bases. V lost 4 bases and J lost 7; bases outside the gene matches: 7. Germline V gene sequence: CDR1 LGHDT, CDR2 YNNKEL (reference sequence). The CDR3 runs 14 residues. The chain's CDR3 is CASSRGGAVNEQFF. CDR3 bases: TGTGCCAGCAGCCGAGGGGGCGCGGTGAATGAGCAGTTCTTC.

In this sample, this clonotype turned up once. The chain links TRBV3-1 to TRBJ1-4; 7 bases are shared with TRBD1. The CDR3 totals 14 residues. Germline V gene lookup returns CDR1 LGHDT and CDR2 YNNKEL (reference sequence). V was pared by 3 bases and J by 8 bases, with 6 bases of the junction left unmatched. The CDR3 sequence is CASSQKGAGEKLFF. Written as DNA, the CDR3 is TGTGCCAGCAGCCAGAAGGGGGCTGGGGAAAAACTGTTTTTT.

The chain links TRBV5-1 to TRBJ1-1; D gene ambiguous. CDR3 length: 15 amino acids. Trimming took off 0 bases at V and 4 bases at J, with 13 bases between the two ends. In germline, CDR1 is SGHRS, CDR2 YFSETQ. CDR3 nucleotides: TGCGCCAGCAGCTTGGGGAGACATTTCCTCACTGAAGCTTTCTTT. Translated: CASSLGRHFLTEAFF.

A single count supports this clonotype. The chain couples TRBV5-4 to TRBJ2-5; D is perhaps TRBD1 or TRBD2 (5 bases each). The CDR3 runs to 14 residues. V was shortened by 2 bases and J by 4 bases, with 12 bases between the two germline ends. Germline V lookup: CDR1 SGHNT, CDR2 YYREEE (reference sequence). The CDR3 coding sequence is TGTGCCAGCAGCTTCCCGGGTGGGGGAGAGACCCAGTACTTC. Translated: CASSFPGGGETQYF.

This chain connects TRBV2 to TRBJ1-2, with D unclear. V gave up 4 bases and J gave up 4 bases, with 13 bases separating them. This CDR3 contains 14 residues. The germline V gene encodes CDR1 SNHLY and CDR2 FYNNEI. The CDR3 nucleotides are TGTGCCAGCAGTGCGGACGCTGGCCTCTATGGCTACACCTTC. Translating gives CASSADAGLYGYTF. Using reference TRBV2 and TRBJ1-2 for the parts outside the CDR3, the full variable domain is EPEVTQTPSHQVTQMGQEVILRCVPISNHLYFYWYRQILGQKVEFLVSFYNNEISEKSEIFDDQFSVERPDGSNFTLKIRSTKLEDSAMYFCASSADAGLYGYTFGSGTRLTVV.